One and the same sample provided the 13 T cell receptor beta chains below, sequenced in a study of T cell changes during pregnancy in multiple sclerosis. Clones were sequenced by immunoSEQ multiplex PCR, and TCRdb holds only the in-frame ones, with some missing. The table shows 54,000 or so clones, with 93% occurring only once. This material consisted of CD4+ T cells from peripheral blood mononuclear cells, taken before pregnancy. These receptors originate from a female donor with multiple sclerosis, enrolled in a pregnancy study.

The chain carries TRBV6-5 and TRBJ1-1; the D is unclear. V was pared by 6 bases and J by 1 base, with 15 bases between. CDR3 size: 15 residues. Germline V gene sequence: CDR1 MNHEY, CDR2 SVGAGI. The CDR3 spells CASRLSPSPNTEAFF. The CDR3 DNA follows: TGTGCCAGCAGACTATCTCCCAGCCCGAACACTGAAGCTTTCTTT.

J is TRBJ2-1 and V is TRBV7-2; 7 nucleotides line up with TRBD1. Germline CDR1 and CDR2: SGHTA and FQGNSA. The CDR3 extends over 12 amino acids. V lost 5 bases to trimming and J lost 15 bases; unmatched junction nucleotides: 10. CDR3 DNA: TGTGCCAGCAGCCTCTTGGGACAGCTGTGGTTCTTC. It specifies CASSLLGQLWFF.

The chain carries TRBV5-1 and TRBJ2-1, with 9 bases that match TRBD2. Germline values: CDR1 SGHRS, CDR2 YFSETQ. The ends lost 3 bases at V and 3 bases at J; junction bases unmatched: 7. The CDR3 sequence is 16 residues long. The CDR3 region is CASSSLAGNSYNEQFF. The CDR3 DNA follows: TGCGCCAGCAGCTCGCTAGCGGGAAATAGCTACAATGAGCAGTTCTTC.

This chain joins TRBV7-8 and TRBJ1-2; tentative D call: TRBD1 (6 bases). The CDR3 runs 14 residues. Trimming took 3 bases from V and 2 from J, leaving 10 bases between them. CDR1 is SGHVS, CDR2 FQNEAQ, per germline. CDR3 region: CASSFDRINYGYTF. CDR3 nucleotides: TGTGCCAGCAGCTTCGACAGGATCAACTATGGCTACACCTTC. The variable domain in full, with the rest retrieved from reference TRBV7-8 and TRBJ1-2, is GAGVSQSPRYKVAKRGQDVALRCDPISGHVSLFWYQQALGQGPEFLTYFQNEAQLDKSGLPSDRFFAERPEGSVSTLKIQRTQQEDSAVYLCASSFDRINYGYTFGSGTRLTVV.

The rearrangement links TRBV5-6 to TRBJ2-7; TRBD2 aligns across 8 bases. Germline-derived CDR1 and CDR2 are SGHDT and YYEEEE. With V trimmed by 1 base and J by 0 bases, 3 bases remained unmatched. CDR3 length equals 15 residues. This CDR3 is CASSLQRGSSYEQYF. In DNA form, the CDR3 reads TGTGCCAGCAGCTTGCAGCGGGGGAGCTCCTACGAGCAGTACTTC.

This clone has only a few counts. The J gene is TRBJ1-1, the V gene TRBV4-3; D perhaps matches TRBD1 (5 bases). The ends were cut back, 1 base at V and 0 bases at J, with 9 bases in the middle. Germline CDR1 is LGHNA and CDR2 is YSLEER. The CDR3 has 15 amino acids. The DNA for the CDR3 is TGCGCCAGCAGCCAAGGGAAAGGGGTGAACACTGAAGCTTTCTTT. Amino acids: CASSQGKGVNTEAFF.

The chain combines TRBV7-6 with TRBJ1-1, with D tentatively TRBD1 (5 bases). The germline CDR1 and CDR2 sequences are SGHVS and FNYEAQ. The CDR3 is 15 residues long. V was trimmed by 6 bases and J by 1 base, leaving 15 bases between them. The CDR3, as DNA: TGTGCCAGCAGGACGCTGGAGGGGCAGAACACTGAAGCTTTCTTT. Translated, it gives CASRTLEGQNTEAFF.

The rearrangement uses TRBV5-1 and TRBJ1-3; possibly TRBD1 for D (5 bases). This CDR3 is 15 amino acids long. Germline-derived CDR1 and CDR2 are SGHRS and YFSETQ. Trimming pared 4 bases from V and 0 bases from J, leaving 11 bases between. CDR3 coding DNA: TGCGCCAGCAGCCCGGACACGTTCTCTGGAAACACCATATATTTT. It is translated as CASSPDTFSGNTIYF.

The V gene is TRBV11-2, the J gene TRBJ2-7, with a tentative D call TRBD1 (6 bases). This CDR3 region has 15 residues. Germline V CDR1 and CDR2: SGHAT, FQNNGV. The V end lost 5 bases, the J end lost 5 bases, and 19 bases lay between the germline ends. CDR3 nucleotides: TGTGCCAGCAGCCGAGCCAATCAGGGGTCACACGAGCAGTACTTC. Protein sequence: CASSRANQGSHEQYF.

The rearrangement joins TRBV27 to TRBJ2-3; 8 nucleotides match TRBD2. Losses at the gene ends were 8 bases for V and 6 bases for J; bases not matched to a gene: 13. Germline-derived CDR1 and CDR2 are MNHEY and SMNVEV (reference sequence). The CDR3 is 15 amino acids. This CDR3 reads CASSTTGRAKDTQYF. The CDR3 DNA is TGTGCCAGCTCTACGACCGGGAGGGCCAAGGATACGCAGTATTTT.

The chain combines TRBV11-2 with TRBJ2-6, with a possible D match to TRBD2 (6 bases). CDR1 SGHAT and CDR2 FQNNGV come from the germline V gene. With 2 bases removed from V and 0 bases from J, the gap between germline ends came to 11 bases. The length of the CDR3 is 17 residues. In nucleotides, the CDR3 is TGTGCCAGCAGCTTACATGCGGGGCACTCTGGGGCCAACGTCCTGACTTTC. Protein: CASSLHAGHSGANVLTF.

The chain links TRBV18 to TRBJ1-3; no clear D gene. V lost 0 bases and J lost 6, with 9 bases in between. The CDR3 has 14 residues. Germline CDR1 and CDR2: KGHSH and LQKENI. The DNA for the CDR3 is TGTGCCAGCTCACCACCTTCGGTTGTAAACACCATATATTTT. As protein: CASSPPSVVNTIYF.

This sequence joins TRBV6-6 and TRBJ2-5; TRBD2 aligns across 9 bases. This CDR3 spans 13 amino acids. Unmatched junction bases numbered 5, after V lost 8 bases and J lost 4 bases. Germline loops: CDR1 MNHNY, CDR2 SVGAGI (reference sequence). The CDR3 DNA is TGTGCCAGCGTTAGCGGGGGTAGAGAGACCCAGTACTTC. Its protein product is CASVSGGRETQYF.